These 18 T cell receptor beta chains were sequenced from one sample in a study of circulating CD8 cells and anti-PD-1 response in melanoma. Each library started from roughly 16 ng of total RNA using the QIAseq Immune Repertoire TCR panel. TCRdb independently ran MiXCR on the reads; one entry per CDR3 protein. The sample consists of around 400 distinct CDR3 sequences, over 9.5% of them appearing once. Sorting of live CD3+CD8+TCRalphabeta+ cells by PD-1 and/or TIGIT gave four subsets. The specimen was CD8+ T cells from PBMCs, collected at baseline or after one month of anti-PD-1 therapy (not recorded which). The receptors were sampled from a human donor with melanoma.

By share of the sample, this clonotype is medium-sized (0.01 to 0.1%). CDR3 sequence: CASSLVASGIEAFF. Here the CDR3 DNA reads TGTGCCAGCAGCTTAGTGGCGTCGGGCATTGAAGCTTTCTTT. The J gene is TRBJ1-1, the V gene TRBV11-2; no clear D gene. V lost 1 base, J lost 7 bases, and 13 bases lay in between. The CDR3 has 14 amino acids. Germline values: CDR1 SGHAT, CDR2 FQNNGV. The variable domain in full, completed from reference TRBV11-2 and TRBJ1-1, reads EAGVAQSPRYKIIEKRQSVAFWCNPISGHATLYWYQQILGQGPKLLIQFQNNGVVDDSQLPKDRFSAERLKGVDSTLKIQPAKLEDSAVYLCASSLVASGIEAFFGQGTRLTVV.

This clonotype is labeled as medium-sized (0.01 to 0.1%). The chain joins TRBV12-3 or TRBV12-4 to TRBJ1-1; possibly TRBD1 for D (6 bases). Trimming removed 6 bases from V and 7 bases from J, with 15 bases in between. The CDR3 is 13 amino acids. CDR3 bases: TGTGCCAGCAGCTTCTCCAACAGGGATGAAGCTTTCTTT. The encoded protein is CASSFSNRDEAFF.

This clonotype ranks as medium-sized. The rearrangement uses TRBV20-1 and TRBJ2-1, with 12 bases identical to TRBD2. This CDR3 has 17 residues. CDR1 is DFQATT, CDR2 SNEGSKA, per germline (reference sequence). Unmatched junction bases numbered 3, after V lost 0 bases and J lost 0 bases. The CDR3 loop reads CSAREPLAGGSYNEQFF. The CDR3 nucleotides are TGCAGTGCTAGAGAGCCACTAGCGGGAGGCTCCTACAATGAGCAGTTCTTC.

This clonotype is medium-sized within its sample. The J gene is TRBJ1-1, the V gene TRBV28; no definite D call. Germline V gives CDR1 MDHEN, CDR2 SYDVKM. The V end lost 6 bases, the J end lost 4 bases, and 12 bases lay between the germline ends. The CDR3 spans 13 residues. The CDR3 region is CASSGLESTEAFF. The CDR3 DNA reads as TGTGCCAGCAGCGGACTGGAGAGCACTGAAGCTTTCTTT.

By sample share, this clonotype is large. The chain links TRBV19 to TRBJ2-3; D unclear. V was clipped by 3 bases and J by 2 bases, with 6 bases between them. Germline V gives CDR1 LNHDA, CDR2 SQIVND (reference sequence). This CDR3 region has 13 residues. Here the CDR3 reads CASSIEVTDTQYF. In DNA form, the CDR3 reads TGTGCCAGTAGTATCGAAGTCACAGATACGCAGTATTTT.

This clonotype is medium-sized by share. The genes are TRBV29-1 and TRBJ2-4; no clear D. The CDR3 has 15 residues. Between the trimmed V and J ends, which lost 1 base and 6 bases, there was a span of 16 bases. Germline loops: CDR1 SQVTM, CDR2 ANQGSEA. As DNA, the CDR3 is TGCAGCGTTGAAGCCCCCGACCGCGATGGAAACATTCAGTACTTC. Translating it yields CSVEAPDRDGNIQYF.

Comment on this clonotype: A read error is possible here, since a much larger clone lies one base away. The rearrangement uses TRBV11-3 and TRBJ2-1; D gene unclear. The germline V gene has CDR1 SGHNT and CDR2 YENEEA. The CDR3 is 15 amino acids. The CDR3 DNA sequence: TGTGCCAGCGGCTTAAGGATCGTATCGGACGGTGAGCAGTTCTTC. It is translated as CASGLRIVSDGEQFF.

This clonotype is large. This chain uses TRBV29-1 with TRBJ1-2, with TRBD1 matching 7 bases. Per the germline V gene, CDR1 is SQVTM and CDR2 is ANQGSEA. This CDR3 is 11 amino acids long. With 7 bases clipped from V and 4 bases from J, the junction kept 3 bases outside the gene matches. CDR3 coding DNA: TGCAGCGGCCGGGACAGCTATGGCTACACCTTC. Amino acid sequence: CSGRDSYGYTF.

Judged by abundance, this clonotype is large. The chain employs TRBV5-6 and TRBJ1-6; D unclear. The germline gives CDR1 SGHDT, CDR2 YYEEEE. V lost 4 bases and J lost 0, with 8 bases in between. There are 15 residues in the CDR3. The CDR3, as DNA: TGTGCCAGCAGCCCCGAAGGCTCCTATAATTCACCCCTCCACTTT. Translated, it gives CASSPEGSYNSPLHF.

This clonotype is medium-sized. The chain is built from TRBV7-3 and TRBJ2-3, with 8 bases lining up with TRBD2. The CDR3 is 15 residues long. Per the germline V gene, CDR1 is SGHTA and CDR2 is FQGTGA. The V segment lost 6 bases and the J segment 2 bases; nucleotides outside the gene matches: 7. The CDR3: CASSSGLAITDTQYF. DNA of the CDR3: TGTGCCAGCAGTTCCGGACTAGCCATCACAGATACGCAGTATTTT.

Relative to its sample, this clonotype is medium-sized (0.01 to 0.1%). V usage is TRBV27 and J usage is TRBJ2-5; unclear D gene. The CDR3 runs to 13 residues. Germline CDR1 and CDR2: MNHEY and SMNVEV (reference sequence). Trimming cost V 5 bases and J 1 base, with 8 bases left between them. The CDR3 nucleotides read TGTGCCAGCAGTCGGGTAGTCCAAGAGACCCAGTACTTC. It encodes CASSRVVQETQYF.

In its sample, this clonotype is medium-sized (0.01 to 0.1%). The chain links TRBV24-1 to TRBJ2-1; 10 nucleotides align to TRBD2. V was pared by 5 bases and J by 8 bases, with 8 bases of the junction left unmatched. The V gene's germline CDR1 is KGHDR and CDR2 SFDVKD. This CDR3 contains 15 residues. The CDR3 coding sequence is TGTGCCACCAGTGGGCCTAGCGGGAGTTTTGATGAGCAGTTCTTC. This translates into CATSGPSGSFDEQFF.

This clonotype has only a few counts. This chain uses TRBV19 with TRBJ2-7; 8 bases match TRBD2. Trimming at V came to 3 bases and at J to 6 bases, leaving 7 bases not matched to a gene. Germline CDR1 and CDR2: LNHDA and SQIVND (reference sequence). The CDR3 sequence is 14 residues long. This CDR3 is CASSMSTSGSEQYF. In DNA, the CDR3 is TGTGCCAGTAGTATGAGCACTAGCGGAAGCGAGCAGTACTTC.

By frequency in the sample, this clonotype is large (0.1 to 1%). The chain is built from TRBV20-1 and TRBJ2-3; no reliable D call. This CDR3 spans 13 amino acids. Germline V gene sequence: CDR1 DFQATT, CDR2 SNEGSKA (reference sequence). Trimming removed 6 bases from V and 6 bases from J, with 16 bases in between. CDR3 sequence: CSAPVEFTDTQYF. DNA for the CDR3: TGCAGTGCCCCGGTGGAGTTTACGGATACGCAGTATTTT.

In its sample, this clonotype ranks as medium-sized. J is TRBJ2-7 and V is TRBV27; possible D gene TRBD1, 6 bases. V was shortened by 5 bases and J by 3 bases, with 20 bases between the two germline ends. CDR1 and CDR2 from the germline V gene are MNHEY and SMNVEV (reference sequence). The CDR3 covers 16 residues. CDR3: CASSLTRGERFYEQYF. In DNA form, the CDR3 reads TGTGCCAGCAGTCTAACCAGGGGAGAAAGGTTCTACGAGCAGTACTTC.

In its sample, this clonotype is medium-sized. CDR3 region: CSGSGQGVNGYTF. The CDR3 DNA reads as TGCAGCGGCTCGGGACAGGGGGTGAATGGCTACACCTTC. The gene calls are TRBV29-1 and TRBJ1-2, with 11 bases fitting TRBD1. V lost 7 bases and J lost 6; bases outside the gene matches: 7. The V gene's germline CDR1 is SQVTM and CDR2 ANQGSEA. The CDR3 spans 13 residues.

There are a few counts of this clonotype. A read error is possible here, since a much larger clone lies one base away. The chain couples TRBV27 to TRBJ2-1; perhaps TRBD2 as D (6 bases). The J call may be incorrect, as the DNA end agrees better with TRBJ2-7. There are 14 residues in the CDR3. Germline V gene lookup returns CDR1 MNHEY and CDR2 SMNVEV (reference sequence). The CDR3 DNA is TGTGCCAGCAGTCCCGGACTATCTAGGGATGAGCAGTACTTC. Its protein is CASSPGLSRDEQYF.

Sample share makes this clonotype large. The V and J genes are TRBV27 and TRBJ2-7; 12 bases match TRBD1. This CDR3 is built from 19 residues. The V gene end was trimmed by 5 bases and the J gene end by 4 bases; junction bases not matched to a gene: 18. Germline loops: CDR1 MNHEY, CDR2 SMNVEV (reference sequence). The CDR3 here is CASSPRWEMPGQGAYEQYF. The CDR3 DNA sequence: TGTGCCAGCAGTCCCCGATGGGAAATGCCGGGACAGGGGGCTTACGAGCAGTACTTC.